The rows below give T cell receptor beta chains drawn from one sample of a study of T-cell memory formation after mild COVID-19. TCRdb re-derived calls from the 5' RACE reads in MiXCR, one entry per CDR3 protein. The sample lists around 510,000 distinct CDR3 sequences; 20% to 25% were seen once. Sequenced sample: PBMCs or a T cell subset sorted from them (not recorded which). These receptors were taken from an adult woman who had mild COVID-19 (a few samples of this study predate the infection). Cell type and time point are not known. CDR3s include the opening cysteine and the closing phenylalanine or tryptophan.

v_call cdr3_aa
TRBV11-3 CASSPPSGRSDEQYF
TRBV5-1 CASSLEGQGYGYTF
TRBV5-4 CASSSFRQAATQYF
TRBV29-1 CSARSGTGGFNEQFF
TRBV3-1 CASRLQTGPYGYTF
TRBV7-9 CASSLGETGGEAEQFF
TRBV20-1 CSATGKRGVSGNTIYF
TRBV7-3 CASSDGVATEAFF
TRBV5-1 CASSPRQGAITEAFF
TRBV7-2 CASSSRGAGRAEKLFF
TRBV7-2 CASSFPPNQPQHF
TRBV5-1 CASSSEAGQSYNEQFF
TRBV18 CASSPPIRDTQYF
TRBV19 CASSSRQSTHEQYF